The 9 T cell receptor beta chains in this list originate from one sample, sequenced in a study of T cell changes during pregnancy in multiple sclerosis. TCRdb keeps only in-frame clones here, not all; method: immunoSEQ multiplex PCR. The data hold 35,000 or so clones, with roughly 90% observed a single time. Sequenced material: CD4+ T cells from peripheral blood mononuclear cells, taken after pregnancy. These receptors originate from a female donor in good health, enrolled as a control in a pregnancy study.

This CDR3 reads CASSFVSGGARREQYF. The CDR3 region has the DNA TGCGCCAGCAGCTTCGTTAGCGGGGGGGCCAGAAGGGAGCAGTACTTC. This chain joins TRBV5-1 and TRBJ2-7, with 11 bases fitting TRBD2. V was clipped by 2 bases and J by 7 bases; unmatched bases: 11. Germline values: CDR1 SGHRS, CDR2 YFSETQ. The CDR3 has 16 residues.

By sample fraction, this clone is medium-sized. This chain uses TRBV19 with TRBJ1-1; D gene ambiguous. This CDR3 is 12 amino acids long. Germline-derived CDR1 and CDR2 are LNHDA and SQIVND (reference sequence). The ends were cut back, 4 bases at V and 1 base at J, with 4 bases in the middle. The CDR3 DNA reads as TGTGCCAGTAGTAGACAGAACACTGAAGCTTTCTTT. It is translated as CASSRQNTEAFF.

The rearrangement joins TRBV2 to TRBJ2-5; 8 bases line up with TRBD2. Looked up from germline, CDR1 is SNHLY and CDR2 is FYNNEI. Trimming removed 3 bases from V and 4 bases from J; junction bases left unmatched: 4. The CDR3 has 14 amino acids. CDR3 loop: CASSDGGGIETQYF. The CDR3 region has the DNA TGTGCCAGCAGTGACGGGGGGGGGATAGAGACCCAGTACTTC. Full variable domain (rest looked up from reference TRBV2 and TRBJ2-5): EPEVTQTPSHQVTQMGQEVILRCVPISNHLYFYWYRQILGQKVEFLVSFYNNEISEKSEIFDDQFSVERPDGSNFTLKIRSTKLEDSAMYFCASSDGGGIETQYFGPGTRLLVL.

DNA for the CDR3: TGCGCCAGCAGCCAAGGAACTCCGGGACTAGCCTACGAGCAGTACTTC. Its translation: CASSQGTPGLAYEQYF. The V and J genes are TRBV4-3 and TRBJ2-7, with 8 bases lining up with TRBD2. The germline gives CDR1 LGHNA, CDR2 YSLEER. The CDR3 consists of 16 residues. V gave up 1 base and J gave up 2 bases; unmatched junction bases: 7.

The V gene is TRBV6-1, the J gene TRBJ2-5; D perhaps matches TRBD1 (6 bases). The length of the CDR3 is 12 residues. CDR1 is MNHNS, CDR2 SASEGT, per germline. Trimming shortened V by 6 bases and J by 4 bases, and 9 bases separated the two germline ends. DNA for the CDR3: TGTGCCAGCAGGAGGGGGTTAGAGACCCAGTACTTC. Translation: CASRRGLETQYF.

The gene calls are TRBV5-8 and TRBJ2-5; D is uncertain. The CDR3 has 12 residues. Between the trimmed V and J ends, which lost 4 bases and 4 bases, there was a span of 8 bases. CDR1 is SGHTS, CDR2 YDEGEE, per germline. For the CDR3, the DNA is TGTGCCAGCAGCCTCTATTTAGAGACCCAGTACTTC. Translated: CASSLYLETQYF.

The chain has TRBV19 and TRBJ1-1; 8 bases are shared with TRBD1. The J segment lost 1 base and the V segment lost 8 bases, leaving 6 bases of the junction unmatched. The CDR3 has 14 residues. The germline CDR1 and CDR2 sequences are LNHDA and SQIVND (reference sequence). The CDR3 spells CASSHRGRNTEAFF. The CDR3 nucleotides are TGTGCCAGTTCCCACAGGGGGAGGAACACTGAAGCTTTCTTT.

The genes are TRBV5-1 and TRBJ2-5, with a tentative D call TRBD1 (5 bases). The CDR3 has 13 amino acids. Trimming removed 0 bases from V and 9 bases from J, with 12 bases in between. Per germline, CDR1 SGHRS and CDR2 YFSETQ. The CDR3 reads CASSLDGATAQYF. CDR3 DNA sequence: TGCGCCAGCAGCTTGGATGGGGCGACGGCCCAGTACTTC.

The chain has TRBV19 and TRBJ1-1; 8 bases line up with TRBD1. The V and J ends lost 9 bases and 5 bases, in that order; junction bases with no gene match: 8. This CDR3 has 13 amino acids. Per the germline V gene, CDR1 is LNHDA and CDR2 is SQIVND (reference sequence). DNA of the CDR3: TGTGCCAGCTCCCGGGACAGGATGACTGAAGCTTTCTTT. This encodes CASSRDRMTEAFF.